One and the same sample provided the 27 T cell receptor beta chains below, sequenced in a study of Ad26.COV2.S vaccination and SARS-CoV-2 variants. Repertoires were generated with immunoSEQ multiplex PCR, while TCRdb's copy carries only in-frame clones and drops some. This sample has a few hundred thousand clones, with around 93% found just once. As to treatment: around 19 received Ad26.COV2.S at low or high dose, single or two shots; about five received placebo; per-sample allocation not given. The samples date from day 63 after the first vaccine or placebo injection. Specimen: peripheral blood, collected in a trial of Ad26.COV2.S vaccine versus placebo. These receptors all stem from a person aged 18-65 years who received the Ad26.COV2.S COVID-19 vaccine or a placebo.

The chain recombines TRBV28 with TRBJ2-7; 9 bases map to TRBD1. This CDR3 has 13 residues. Germline trimming cut 6 bases from V and 2 bases from J; bases unmatched to any gene: 2. Germline CDR1 and CDR2: MDHEN and SYDVKM. CDR3 sequence: CASSRDRAYEQYF. As DNA, the CDR3 is TGTGCCAGCAGCCGGGACAGGGCCTACGAGCAGTACTTC.

The rearrangement joins TRBV20-1 to TRBJ2-1; D not resolved. V was trimmed by 6 bases and J by 8 bases, leaving 11 bases between them. The CDR3 extends over 11 amino acids. CDR1 is DFQATT, CDR2 SNEGSKA, per germline (reference sequence). The CDR3 region has the DNA TGCAGTGCCACTCCAGTGGATGAGCAGTTCTTC. Translation gives CSATPVDEQFF.

This clone was seen a single time. CDR3 amino acids: CASSLEVNTEAFF. The CDR3 region has the DNA TGTGCCAGCAGCTTGGAGGTGAACACTGAAGCTTTCTTT. The chain carries TRBV5-6 and TRBJ1-1; D remains ambiguous. The CDR3 runs to 13 residues. The V gene lost 0 bases and the J gene lost 0 bases, with 3 bases spanning the gap. The germline CDR1 and CDR2 sequences are SGHDT and YYEEEE. The full variable domain, in which reference TRBV5-6 and TRBJ1-1 provide the parts outside the CDR3, is DAGVTQSPTHLIKTRGQQVTLRCSPKSGHDTVSWYQQALGQGPQFIFQYYEEEERQRGNFPDRFSGHQFPNYSSELNVNALLLGDSALYLCASSLEVNTEAFFGQGTRLTVV.

CDR3 region: CASSPPGGTGGSGYTF. The CDR3 DNA sequence: TGTGCCAGCTCACCACCGGGCGGGACAGGGGGCTCTGGCTACACCTTC. The chain has TRBV18 and TRBJ1-2; 12 bases fit TRBD1. The V gene's germline CDR1 is KGHSH and CDR2 LQKENI. The V gene end was trimmed by 0 bases and the J gene end by 7 bases; junction bases not matched to a gene: 6. This CDR3 spans 16 amino acids. The whole variable domain, remainder taken from reference TRBV18 and TRBJ1-2, is NAGVMQNPRHLVRRRGQEARLRCSPMKGHSHVYWYRQLPEEGLKFMVYLQKENIIDESGMPKERFSAEFPKEGPSILRIQQVVRGDSAAYFCASSPPGGTGGSGYTFGSGTRLTVV.

The chain joins TRBV5-3 to TRBJ1-4, with TRBD1 identical over 8 bases. TRBV5-3 is noted as an ORF with a role that remains uncertain. The length of the CDR3 is 16 residues. With V trimmed by 4 bases and J by 5 bases, 10 bases remained unmatched. The CDR3 protein is CARSLIPGQVNEKLFF. The CDR3 region has the DNA TGTGCCAGAAGCCTAATACCGGGACAGGTAAATGAAAAACTGTTTTTT.

This clone has a handful of counts. In the same sample, other DNA sequences code for this CDR3. V gene TRBV12-3 or TRBV12-4 combines with J gene TRBJ1-1; D is unresolved. V was clipped by 1 base and J by 7 bases, with 4 bases between them. This CDR3 region has 11 residues. For the CDR3, the DNA is TGTGCCAGCAGTTTAGGTGGTGAAGCTTTCTTT. This gives the protein CASSLGGEAFF.

The rearrangement joins TRBV4-1 to TRBJ1-1; D remains ambiguous. Germline V gene sequence: CDR1 MGHRA, CDR2 YSYEKL. Trimming shortened V by 0 bases and J by 4 bases, and 12 bases separated the two germline ends. This CDR3 comprises 15 residues. CDR3 sequence (DNA): TGCGCCAGCAGCCAAGAAAGGGTCGAGGGCACTGAAGCTTTCTTT. Translated, it gives CASSQERVEGTEAFF.

This clone was seen just once. The gene calls are TRBV19 and TRBJ2-5; 12 bases agree with TRBD1. The CDR3 length is 16 residues. Germline values: CDR1 LNHDA, CDR2 SQIVND (reference sequence). V shed 2 bases, J shed 6 bases, and the junction held 7 bases outside the gene matches. CDR3 in amino acids: CASSISGTGGVKTQYF. In nucleotides, the CDR3 is TGTGCCAGTAGTATATCCGGGACAGGGGGCGTAAAGACCCAGTACTTC.

V gene TRBV6-6 combines with J gene TRBJ2-7; no reliable D call. The CDR3 sequence is 15 residues long. Trimming cost V 2 bases and J 1 base, with 12 bases left between them. CDR1 is MNHNY and CDR2 is SVGAGI in the germline V gene (reference sequence). The CDR3 is CASSYRASSSYEQYF. For the CDR3, the DNA is TGTGCCAGCAGTTACAGGGCCTCAAGTTCCTACGAGCAGTACTTC.

The V gene is TRBV18, the J gene TRBJ1-4; D gene uncertain. V dropped 3 bases and J dropped 7 bases, with 9 bases sitting between them. This CDR3 contains 13 residues. The germline gives CDR1 KGHSH, CDR2 LQKENI. CDR3 sequence: CASSPQRTEKLFF. The CDR3 nucleotides read TGTGCCAGCTCACCTCAAAGAACTGAAAAACTGTTTTTT.

This clone was counted at least ten times. The CDR3 region has the DNA TGTGCCAGTAGTCTCAAGCGGGGCACCACAGATACGCAGTATTTT. Translation: CASSLKRGTTDTQYF. The J gene is TRBJ2-3, the V gene TRBV19, with TRBD2 matching over 7 bases. Per the germline V gene, CDR1 is LNHDA and CDR2 is SQIVND (reference sequence). The CDR3 consists of 15 residues. V lost 5 bases and J lost 2; bases outside the gene matches: 7.

CDR3 in amino acids: CASRPLGRSFPAFF. The CDR3 nucleotides read TGTGCCAGCCGACCCTTAGGGCGCTCGTTCCCAGCTTTCTTT. The chain has TRBV6-7 and TRBJ1-1; unclear D gene. TRBV6-7 falls under the ORF class, with uncertain function. The germline V and J ends were trimmed by 8 bases and 10 bases, with 23 bases remaining between them. The CDR3 is made up of 14 amino acids.

V and J are TRBV19 and TRBJ1-1; perhaps TRBD1 as D (6 bases). Trimming took off 2 bases at V and 1 base at J, with 11 bases between the two ends. From germline, CDR1 is LNHDA and CDR2 SQIVND (reference sequence). The CDR3 is 15 amino acids. The CDR3 region has the DNA TGTGCCAGTAGTATATTGGGACACTGGAACACTGAAGCTTTCTTT. This translates into CASSILGHWNTEAFF.

V is TRBV27 and J is TRBJ2-3, with D possibly matching TRBD2 (6 bases). The CDR3 extends over 17 amino acids. V lost 8 bases to trimming and J lost 4 bases, with 25 bases between them. The germline V gene encodes CDR1 MNHEY and CDR2 SMNVEV (reference sequence). The CDR3 nucleotides read TGTGCCAGCGCCCCTCTCGGGCGGGGATACTTGGCAGATACGCAGTATTTT. Encoded protein: CASAPLGRGYLADTQYF.

The J gene is TRBJ1-5, the V gene TRBV18; tentative D call: TRBD1 (6 bases). The V end lost 1 base, the J end lost 5 bases, and 9 bases lay between the germline ends. Germline CDR1 and CDR2: KGHSH and LQKENI. The CDR3 is made up of 14 amino acids. The CDR3 sequence is CASSPQEGDQPQHF. For the CDR3, the DNA is TGTGCCAGCTCACCACAAGAGGGGGATCAGCCCCAGCATTTT.

This clone was found once. The chain links TRBV25-1 to TRBJ2-7; maybe TRBD1 (6 bases). The germline V gene encodes CDR1 MGHDK and CDR2 SYGVNS. The V gene lost 11 bases and the J gene lost 0 bases, with 14 bases spanning the gap. CDR3 length: 13 residues. Here the CDR3 reads CASRGSSSYEQYF. The CDR3 coding sequence is TGTGCCTCGAGGGGGAGCAGCTCCTACGAGCAGTACTTC.

J is TRBJ2-1 and V is TRBV7-9; 9 bases agree with TRBD2. This CDR3 has 19 residues. Germline V gene sequence: CDR1 SEHNR, CDR2 FQNEAQ (reference sequence). The V segment lost 5 bases and the J segment 6 bases; nucleotides outside the gene matches: 20. The CDR3 loop is CASSPPHFALAGGLNEQFF. CDR3 in DNA: TGTGCCAGCAGCCCCCCCCATTTCGCGTTGGCGGGGGGGCTCAATGAGCAGTTCTTC.

This sequence joins TRBV7-9 and TRBJ1-2, with D perhaps TRBD1 (6 bases). This CDR3 has 19 amino acids. From germline, CDR1 is SEHNR and CDR2 FQNEAQ (reference sequence). Trimming shortened V by 5 bases and J by 4 bases, and 29 bases separated the two germline ends. The CDR3 loop reads CASSQGGFQAYFWSYGYTF. As DNA, the CDR3 is TGTGCCAGCAGCCAAGGGGGGTTCCAAGCCTATTTTTGGTCCTATGGCTACACCTTC.

The chain carries TRBV5-5 and TRBJ2-3; D might be TRBD1 (5 bases). The ends were cut back, 1 base at V and 1 base at J, with 13 bases in the middle. The CDR3 sequence is 16 residues long. Germline assignment: CDR1 SGHKS and CDR2 YYEKEE (reference sequence). CDR3 sequence reads: CASSLRPTVGTDTQYF. The CDR3 nucleotides read TGTGCCAGCAGCTTGCGTCCGACAGTGGGCACAGATACGCAGTATTTT.

The chain carries TRBV14 and TRBJ1-2, with TRBD1 identical over 8 bases. The germline V gene has CDR1 SGHDN and CDR2 FVKESK. With 4 bases clipped from V and 5 bases from J, the junction kept 6 bases outside the gene matches. CDR3 length equals 14 residues. In DNA form, the CDR3 reads TGTGCCAGCAGCCTGGGACAGGCCTTTTATGGCTACACCTTC. Amino acids: CASSLGQAFYGYTF. The full variable domain, with the rest looked up from reference TRBV14 and TRBJ1-2, is EAGVTQFPSHSVIEKGQTVTLRCDPISGHDNLYWYRRVMGKEIKFLLHFVKESKQDESGMPNNRFLAERTGGTYSTLKVQPAELEDSGVYFCASSLGQAFYGYTFGSGTRLTVV.

This chain links TRBV30 with TRBJ1-5, with D hard to call. V lost 0 bases and J lost 3, with 12 bases in between. CDR3 length: 15 amino acids. The germline gives CDR1 GTSNPN, CDR2 SVGIG (reference sequence). The CDR3 protein is CAWSVGLGDNQPQHF. The DNA for the CDR3 is TGTGCCTGGAGTGTTGGCCTTGGGGACAATCAGCCCCAGCATTTT.

The J gene is TRBJ2-1, the V gene TRBV4-1; 11 bases match TRBD2. Trimming removed 1 base from V and 4 bases from J; junction bases left unmatched: 9. The CDR3 covers 18 residues. Germline CDR1 MGHRA, CDR2 YSYEKL. DNA for the CDR3: TGCGCCAGCAGCCAAGGTGGGAGGATAGCGGGGGGGTACAATGAGCAGTTCTTC. Protein: CASSQGGRIAGGYNEQFF.

The rearrangement uses TRBV9 and TRBJ1-2; no clear D. V lost 0 bases, J lost 1 base, and 4 bases lay in between. The CDR3 length is 13 residues. Germline V CDR1 and CDR2: SGDLS, YYNGEE. This CDR3 reads CASSVESNYGYTF. CDR3 DNA: TGTGCCAGCAGCGTAGAAAGTAACTATGGCTACACCTTC. The whole variable domain, filled in from reference TRBV9 and TRBJ1-2, reads DSGVTQTPKHLITATGQRVTLRCSPRSGDLSVYWYQQSLDQGLQFLIQYYNGEERAKGNILERFSAQQFPDLHSELNLSSLELGDSALYFCASSVESNYGYTFGSGTRLTVV.

The chain joins TRBV30 to TRBJ1-5; TRBD1 might be the D (5 bases). The CDR3 contains 14 residues. Germline V CDR1 and CDR2: GTSNPN, SVGIG (reference sequence). Trimming cost V 5 bases and J 6 bases, with 17 bases left between them. The CDR3 protein is CAWRGRGLLQPQHF. Here the CDR3 DNA reads TGTGCCTGGCGGGGTCGGGGCCTCCTTCAGCCCCAGCATTTT.

This clone was found a few times. The chain links TRBV7-9 to TRBJ2-2; D gene uncertain. The CDR3 has 12 residues. CDR1 is SEHNR, CDR2 FQNEAQ, per germline (reference sequence). The V end lost 4 bases, the J end lost 1 base, and 1 base lay between the germline ends. This CDR3 is CASSWNTGELFF. In DNA, the CDR3 is TGTGCCAGCAGCTGGAACACCGGGGAGCTGTTTTTT.

The chain carries TRBV4-3 and TRBJ2-1; D gene unclear. Germline CDR1 and CDR2: LGHNA and YSLEER. CDR3 size: 20 residues. V lost 1 base and J 0 bases, leaving 22 bases between the germline ends. CDR3 DNA: TGCGCCAGCAGCCAAGTGGTCCCTACAGTTGGCATGAGCTCCTACAATGAGCAGTTCTTC. The encoded protein is CASSQVVPTVGMSSYNEQFF.

Points on this clone: This specimen includes other DNA sequences encoding the same CDR3. V is TRBV13 and J is TRBJ2-7; 8 nucleotides line up with TRBD1. V was pared by 4 bases and J by 4 bases, with 6 bases of the junction left unmatched. Germline values: CDR1 PRHDT, CDR2 FYEKMQ (reference sequence). This CDR3 has 14 residues. The CDR3 spells CASSSGTGDYEQYF. CDR3 DNA: TGTGCCAGCAGCTCCGGGACAGGAGATTACGAGCAGTACTTC.